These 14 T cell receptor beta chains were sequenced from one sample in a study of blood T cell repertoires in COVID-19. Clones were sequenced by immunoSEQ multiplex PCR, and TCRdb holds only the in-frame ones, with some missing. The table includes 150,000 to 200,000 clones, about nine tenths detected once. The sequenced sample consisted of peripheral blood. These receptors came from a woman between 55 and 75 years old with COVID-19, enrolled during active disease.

The CDR3 sequence: CSASSRDEQFF. The CDR3, as DNA: TGCAGTGCTAGCTCCAGGGATGAGCAGTTCTTC. The chain is built from TRBV20-1 and TRBJ2-1; tentatively, D is TRBD1 (5 bases). Trimming took 3 bases from V and 8 from J, leaving 8 bases between them. The germline gives CDR1 DFQATT, CDR2 SNEGSKA (reference sequence). The CDR3 length is 11 residues.

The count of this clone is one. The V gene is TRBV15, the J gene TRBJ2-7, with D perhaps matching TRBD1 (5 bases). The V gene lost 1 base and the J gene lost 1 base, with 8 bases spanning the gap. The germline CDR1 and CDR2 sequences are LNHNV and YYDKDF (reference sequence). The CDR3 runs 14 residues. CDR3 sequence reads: CATSRGGGSYEQYF. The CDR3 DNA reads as TGTGCCACCAGCAGAGGGGGCGGTTCCTACGAGCAGTACTTC.

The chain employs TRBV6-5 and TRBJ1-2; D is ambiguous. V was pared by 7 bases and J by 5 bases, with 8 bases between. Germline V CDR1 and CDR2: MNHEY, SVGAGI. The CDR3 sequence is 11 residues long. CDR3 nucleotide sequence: TGTGCCAGCACTCCCCTTTATGGCTACACCTTC. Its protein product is CASTPLYGYTF.

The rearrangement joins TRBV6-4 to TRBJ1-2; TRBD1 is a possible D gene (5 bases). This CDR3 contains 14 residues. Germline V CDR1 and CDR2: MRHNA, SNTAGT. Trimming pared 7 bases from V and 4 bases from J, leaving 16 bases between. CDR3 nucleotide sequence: TGTGCCAGCACCACCCAGGGTATAGGCTATGGCTACACCTTC. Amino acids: CASTTQGIGYGYTF.

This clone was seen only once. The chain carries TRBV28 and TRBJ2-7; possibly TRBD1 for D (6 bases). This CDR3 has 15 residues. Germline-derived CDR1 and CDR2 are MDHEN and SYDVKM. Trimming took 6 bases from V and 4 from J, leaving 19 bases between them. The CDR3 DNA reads TGTGCCAGCAGCCCGAGGGGGTTACACTTGTACGAGCAGTACTTC. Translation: CASSPRGLHLYEQYF.

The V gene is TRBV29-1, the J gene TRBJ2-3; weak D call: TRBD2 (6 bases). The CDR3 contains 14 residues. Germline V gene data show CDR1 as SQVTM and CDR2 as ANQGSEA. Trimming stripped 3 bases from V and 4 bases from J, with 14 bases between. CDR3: CSVDFGGAPDTQYF. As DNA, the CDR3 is TGCAGCGTTGATTTCGGCGGGGCCCCAGATACGCAGTATTTT.

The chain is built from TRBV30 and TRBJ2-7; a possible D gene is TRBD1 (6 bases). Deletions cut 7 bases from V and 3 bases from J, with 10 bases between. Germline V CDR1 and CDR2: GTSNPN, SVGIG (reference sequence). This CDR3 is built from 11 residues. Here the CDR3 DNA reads TGTGCCTCACAGGGTGGCTACGAGCAGTACTTC. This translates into CASQGGYEQYF.

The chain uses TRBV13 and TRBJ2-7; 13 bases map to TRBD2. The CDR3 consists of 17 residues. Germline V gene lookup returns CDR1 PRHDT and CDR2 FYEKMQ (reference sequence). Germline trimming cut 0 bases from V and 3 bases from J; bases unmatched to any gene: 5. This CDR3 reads CASSLGGTSGTFYEQYF. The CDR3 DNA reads TGTGCCAGCAGCTTAGGCGGGACTAGCGGGACCTTCTACGAGCAGTACTTC.

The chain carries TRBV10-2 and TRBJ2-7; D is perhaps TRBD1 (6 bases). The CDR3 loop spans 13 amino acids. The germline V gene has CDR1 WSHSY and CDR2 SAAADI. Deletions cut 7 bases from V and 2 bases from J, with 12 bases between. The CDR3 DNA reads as TGCGCCAGCAATTACGACAGGACCTACGAGCAGTACTTC. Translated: CASNYDRTYEQYF.

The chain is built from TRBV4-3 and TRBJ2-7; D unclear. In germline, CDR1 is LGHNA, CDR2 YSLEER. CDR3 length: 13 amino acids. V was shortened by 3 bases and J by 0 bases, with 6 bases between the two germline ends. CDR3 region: CASSHAVSYEQYF. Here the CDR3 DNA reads TGCGCCAGCAGCCACGCAGTCTCCTACGAGCAGTACTTC.

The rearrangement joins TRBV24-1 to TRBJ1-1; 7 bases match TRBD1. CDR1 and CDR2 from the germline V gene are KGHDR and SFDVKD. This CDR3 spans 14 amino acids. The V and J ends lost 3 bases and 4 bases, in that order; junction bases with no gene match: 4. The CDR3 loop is CATSDPAGGTEAFF. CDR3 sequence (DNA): TGTGCCACCAGTGATCCGGCAGGGGGCACTGAAGCTTTCTTT.

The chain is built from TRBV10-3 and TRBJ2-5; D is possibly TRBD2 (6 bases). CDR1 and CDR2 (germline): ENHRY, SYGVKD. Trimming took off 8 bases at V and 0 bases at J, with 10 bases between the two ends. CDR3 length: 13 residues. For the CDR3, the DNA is TGTGCCATCCAGCGGGCATACCAAGAGACCCAGTACTTC. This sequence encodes CAIQRAYQETQYF.

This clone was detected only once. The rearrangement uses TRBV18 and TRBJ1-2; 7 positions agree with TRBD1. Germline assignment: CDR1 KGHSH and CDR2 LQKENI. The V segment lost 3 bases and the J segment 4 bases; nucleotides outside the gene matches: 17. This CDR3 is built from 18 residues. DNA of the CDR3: TGTGCCAGCTCACCTCTCGTAAGGGACCGACAGGGACCCTATGGCTACACCTTC. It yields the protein CASSPLVRDRQGPYGYTF.

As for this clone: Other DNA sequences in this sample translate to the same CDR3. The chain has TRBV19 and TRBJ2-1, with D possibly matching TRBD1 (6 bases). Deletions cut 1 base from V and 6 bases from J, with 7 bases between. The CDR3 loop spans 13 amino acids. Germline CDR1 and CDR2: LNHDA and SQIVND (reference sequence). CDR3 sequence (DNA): TGTGCCAGTAGTATAGTACAGGGCAATGAGCAGTTCTTC. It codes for CASSIVQGNEQFF.